This is a list of T cell receptor beta chains from one sample in a study of naive and memory T cell subsets. TCRdb recomputed calls from the UMI-ligation and nested PCR reads with MiXCR, one row per CDR3 protein. The sample has 85,000 to 130,000 distinct CDR3 sequences, roughly 15% seen once. Input material: naive CD8+ T cells from blood. Receptors were obtained from a human donor in good health. Both conserved end residues are part of each CDR3. A D gene is named only where the DNA matches it firmly. Clone size is given for some rows only: seen once, a few or many times, or a class if the clone is expanded.

D	V	J	size	DNA	CDR3
NA	TRBV27	TRBJ1-6	NA	TGTGCCAGCAGTTTCGAGGGAGGCAATTCACCCCTCCACTTT	CASSFEGGNSPLHF
TRBD2	TRBV6-2/TRBV6-3	TRBJ2-3	few	TGTGCCACCCAGGGAGGGTTGTCCACAGATACGCAGTATTTT	CATQGGLSTDTQYF
NA	TRBV15	TRBJ1-5	few	TGTGCCACCAGCGGCGGTCCAGAAAATCAGCCCCAGCATTTT	CATSGGPENQPQHF
TRBD2	TRBV2	TRBJ2-1	many	TGTGCCAGCACCTCTAGCGGGAACTACAATGAGCAGTTCTTC	CASTSSGNYNEQFF
TRBD2	TRBV20-1	TRBJ2-7	few	TGCAGTGCTAGGGGACTAGCGGGAGGAGGACCCTACGAGCAGTACTTC	CSARGLAGGGPYEQYF
TRBD2	TRBV4-3	TRBJ2-3	NA	TGCGCCAGCAGCCAGTCGACTAGCGGCACAGATACGCAGTATTTT	CASSQSTSGTDTQYF
TRBD1	TRBV4-3	TRBJ1-1	few	TGCGCCAGCAGCCAGTTCCCGGGACAGCTGAACACTGAAGCTTTCTTT	CASSQFPGQLNTEAFF
NA	TRBV14	TRBJ1-2	NA	TGTGCCAGCAGCCCAGCAGTTGGTAGCTGGTATGGCTACACCTTC	CASSPAVGSWYGYTF
NA	TRBV7-8	TRBJ2-2	NA	TGTGCCAGCAGCGAAAACCCGAACACCGGGGAGCTGTTTTTT	CASSENPNTGELFF
NA	TRBV27	TRBJ1-2	many	TGTGCCAGCAGTTTATCCCGGGGAGTTGGCTACACCTTC	CASSLSRGVGYTF
NA	TRBV28	TRBJ2-4	many	TGTGCCAGCAGTTCCCTCCGACAGCCACTAGCCAAAAACATTCAGTACTTC	CASSSLRQPLAKNIQYF
TRBD2	TRBV13	TRBJ2-7	few	TGTGCCAGCAGCGACAGACTAGCGGAAGTGAGCTCCTACGAGCAGTACTTC	CASSDRLAEVSSYEQYF
TRBD2	TRBV3-1	TRBJ2-7	NA	TGTGCCAGCAGCCAAGATCAAACTAGCGGGAGCTACGAGCAGTACTTC	CASSQDQTSGSYEQYF
NA	TRBV6-2/TRBV6-3	TRBJ2-5	few	TGTGCCAGCAGGAGGGATTGGGCTAGCTGTGTTTTC	CASRRDWASCVF
NA	TRBV20-1	TRBJ2-7	NA	TGCAGTGGGGAGACTGGAACCTACGAGCAGTACTTC	CSGETGTYEQYF
NA	TRBV6-6	TRBJ2-5	many	TGTGCCAGCAGTTACCCGAGCGCCATCGGGGGAGAGACCCAGTACTTC	CASSYPSAIGGETQYF
NA	TRBV5-5	TRBJ2-1	NA	TGTGCCAGCTCCCTCCGAGGGACTCCGCCCTACAATGAGCAGTTCTTC	CASSLRGTPPYNEQFF
NA	TRBV12-3/TRBV12-4	TRBJ2-7	NA	TGTGCCAGCAGTTCCCCAGGACTCTACGACCAGTACTTC	CASSSPGLYDQYF
NA	TRBV27	TRBJ1-5	NA	TGTGCCAGCAGTTTAGGGGGGTTTGGCAATCAGCCCCAGCATTTT	CASSLGGFGNQPQHF
NA	TRBV6-6	TRBJ1-4	many	TGTGCCAGCAGCCAGGGTATTGGAGAAAAACTGTTTTTT	CASSQGIGEKLFF
TRBD2	TRBV20-1	TRBJ2-3	NA	TGCAGTGCTAGACGTAGCGGGAGGGCCGCAGATACGCAGTATTTT	CSARRSGRAADTQYF
NA	TRBV4-2	TRBJ1-5	few	TGTGCCAGCAGCCAAGATCTTACAAGTTCCAGCAATCAGCCCCAGCATTTT	CASSQDLTSSSNQPQHF
TRBD2	TRBV4-2	TRBJ2-1	many	TGTGCCAGCAGGAGCGGGGGGGCCGGGAATGAGCAGTTCTTC	CASRSGGAGNEQFF
NA	TRBV4-3	TRBJ2-2	NA	TGCGCCAGCAGCTGGACTTCGGACGGGACCGGGGAGCTGTTTTTT	CASSWTSDGTGELFF
NA	TRBV12-3/TRBV12-4	TRBJ1-5	NA	TGTGCCAGCAGGTACGAGACAGGATCCAATCAGCCCCAGCATTTT	CASRYETGSNQPQHF
NA	TRBV12-3/TRBV12-4	TRBJ2-7	few	TGTGCCAGCAGTTTAGTGGCGGCTTACGAGCAGTACTTC	CASSLVAAYEQYF
TRBD1	TRBV14	TRBJ2-2	few	TGTGCCAGCAGCCATGGACAGGGTCCCTTTAACACCGGGGAGCTGTTTTTT	CASSHGQGPFNTGELFF
NA	TRBV15	TRBJ1-1	many	TGTGCCACCAGCAGAGATGATTGGGGGCTAGGTGAAGCTTTCTTT	CATSRDDWGLGEAFF
TRBD1	TRBV5-4	TRBJ2-3	NA	TGTGCCAGCAGCTTTGATATTTTCGAGACAGGGCGGACAGATACGCAGTATTTT	CASSFDIFETGRTDTQYF
NA	TRBV28	TRBJ2-7	NA	TGTGCCAGCAGCGATCGACTACATACGCCCTACGAGCAGTACTTC	CASSDRLHTPYEQYF
TRBD1	TRBV3-1	TRBJ2-1	NA	TGTGCCAGCAGCCAAGATCGGTGGACAGGGGACGATGAGCAGTTCTTC	CASSQDRWTGDDEQFF
TRBD1	TRBV20-1	TRBJ1-6	many	TGCAGAGCGCCCCGTGACAGGGGATTTAATTCACCCCTCCACTTT	CRAPRDRGFNSPLHF
NA	TRBV3-1	TRBJ1-1	many	TGTGCCAGCAGCCCCCTCGGAACTGAAGCTTTCTTT	CASSPLGTEAFF
NA	TRBV20-1	TRBJ1-1	NA	TGCAGTGCTAGAGATTTTGGGAACCCTGAAGCTTTCTTT	CSARDFGNPEAFF
NA	TRBV7-2	TRBJ2-7	NA	TGTGCCAGCAATCCCGGGACCTCCTACGAGCAGTACTTC	CASNPGTSYEQYF
TRBD1	TRBV7-9	TRBJ2-6	few	TGTGCCAGCACCCGAAGACAGGGATATTCTGGGGCCAACGTCCTGACTTTC	CASTRRQGYSGANVLTF
NA	TRBV11-1	TRBJ2-3	many	TGTGCCACCCCGGGGATTGCCACAGATACGCAGTATTTT	CATPGIATDTQYF
NA	TRBV30	TRBJ2-1	NA	TGTGCCTGGAGCGGGGTGGGGGAGCAGTTCTTC	CAWSGVGEQFF
NA	TRBV29-1	TRBJ1-2	many	TGCAGCGTTGAAGACACGGAATGGGCGGCCGCGTATGGCTACACCTTC	CSVEDTEWAAAYGYTF
NA	TRBV28	TRBJ2-5	NA	TGTGCCAGCGGGTTAGGGGACCAAGAGACCCAGTACTTC	CASGLGDQETQYF
NA	TRBV7-8	TRBJ2-7	few	TGTGCCAGCAGCCCGAATCAGGAGCAGTACTTC	CASSPNQEQYF
NA	TRBV19	TRBJ2-1	NA	TGTGCCAGTAGTATAGTAGGACAGACCTACAATGAGCAGTTCTTC	CASSIVGQTYNEQFF
TRBD1	TRBV10-3	TRBJ2-7	few	TGTGCCATCAGTGACCGACAGGGCCCGACCTACGAGCAGTACTTC	CAISDRQGPTYEQYF
NA	TRBV25-1	TRBJ1-4	NA	TGTGCCAGCAGTGGGGGGCAGAGTGAAAAACTGTTTTTT	CASSGGQSEKLFF